One sample yielded the 8 T cell receptor beta chains listed below, sequenced in a study of long-term antiretroviral therapy in people with HIV. A v3.0 immunoSEQ assay was performed at survey level. Profiled with immunoSEQ multiplex PCR; TCRdb holds only in-frame clones, not every one. The repertoire holds over 25,000 clones, with just under 80% as singletons. Sequencing used unsorted PBMCs, obtained 1.5 years before starting antiretroviral therapy. Every receptor here comes from a man aged 18 to 35 with HIV.

This clone has just one count. The chain joins TRBV9 to TRBJ1-2; perhaps TRBD1 as D (6 bases). The CDR3 is made up of 14 amino acids. Germline-derived CDR1 and CDR2 are SGDLS and YYNGEE. Trimming took 3 bases from V and 6 from J, leaving 15 bases between them. The DNA of the CDR3 is TGTGCCAGCAGCGCACGGACAGCTTTGAATGGCTACACCTTC. Protein sequence: CASSARTALNGYTF.

V is TRBV28 and J is TRBJ2-3; either TRBD1 or TRBD2 may fit D (5 bases each). V was trimmed by 3 bases and J by 6 bases, leaving 22 bases between them. The CDR3 is made up of 17 amino acids. Per the germline V gene, CDR1 is MDHEN and CDR2 is SYDVKM. The CDR3 sequence: CASSFPTEAGAGDTQYF. CDR3 bases: TGTGCCAGCAGTTTCCCCACGGAGGCTGGGGCTGGGGATACGCAGTATTTT.

The chain uses TRBV4-2 and TRBJ2-5, with a weak D call TRBD1 (5 bases). Looked up from germline, CDR1 is LGHNA and CDR2 is YNFKEQ. V lost 0 bases and J 5 bases, leaving 13 bases between the germline ends. The CDR3 extends over 15 amino acids. CDR3 region: CASSQDQQAPETQYF. The CDR3 DNA follows: TGTGCCAGCAGCCAAGATCAACAGGCCCCCGAGACCCAGTACTTC.

The V call is TRBV30, the J call TRBJ1-3, with 7 nucleotides matching TRBD1. The CDR3 consists of 16 residues. V lost 0 bases and J lost 3; bases outside the gene matches: 8. CDR1 and CDR2 (germline): GTSNPN, SVGIG (reference sequence). The CDR3 sequence: CAWSVRRGAGGNTIYF. Here the CDR3 DNA reads TGTGCCTGGAGTGTACGCAGGGGGGCAGGTGGAAACACCATATATTTT. The full variable domain, rest sourced from reference TRBV30 and TRBJ1-3, is SQTIHQWPATLVQPVGSPLSLECTVEGTSNPNLYWYRQAAGRGLQLLFYSVGIGQISSEVPQNLSASRPQDRQFILSSKKLLLSDSGFYLCAWSVRRGAGGNTIYFGEGSWLTVV.

In nucleotides, the CDR3 is TGTGCCAGCTTTACCGGACCGGTGGGGCAGTATTTT. This translates into CASFTGPVGQYF. This chain connects TRBV18 to TRBJ2-3; D is uncertain. Looked up from germline, CDR1 is KGHSH and CDR2 is LQKENI. This CDR3 comprises 12 residues. Trimming removed 7 bases from V and 11 bases from J, with 16 bases in between.

The rearrangement joins TRBV9 to TRBJ1-1, with D uncertain. The germline gives CDR1 SGDLS, CDR2 YYNGEE. V dropped 0 bases and J dropped 4 bases, with 13 bases sitting between them. This CDR3 spans 15 amino acids. CDR3 sequence (DNA): TGTGCCAGCAGCGTAGAGGCCCACTCGGGCACTGAAGCTTTCTTT. Translation: CASSVEAHSGTEAFF. The variable domain in full, completed from reference TRBV9 and TRBJ1-1, reads DSGVTQTPKHLITATGQRVTLRCSPRSGDLSVYWYQQSLDQGLQFLIQYYNGEERAKGNILERFSAQQFPDLHSELNLSSLELGDSALYFCASSVEAHSGTEAFFGQGTRLTVV.

This chain connects TRBV11-1 to TRBJ2-2; D unresolved. From germline, CDR1 is SGHAT and CDR2 FQDESV (reference sequence). The length of the CDR3 is 12 residues. V dropped 5 bases and J dropped 9 bases, with 10 bases sitting between them. CDR3 sequence reads: CASSPPLRELFF. DNA of the CDR3: TGTGCCAGCAGCCCTCCCCTCCGGGAGCTGTTTTTT.

About this clone: The sample carries other DNA sequences with the same CDR3. The chain combines TRBV13 with TRBJ2-3; D tentatively reads TRBD1 or TRBD2 (5 bases each). This CDR3 has 14 residues. V lost 6 bases and J 2 bases, leaving 12 bases between the germline ends. Per germline, CDR1 PRHDT and CDR2 FYEKMQ (reference sequence). The CDR3, as DNA: TGTGCCAGCAGTCGGGGACGAAACACAGATACGCAGTATTTT. Protein sequence: CASSRGRNTDTQYF.